This T cell receptor beta chain derives from a study of OX40 agonist ivuxolimab in advanced cancers. Generated by immunoSEQ multiplex PCR, the TCRdb table keeps only in-frame clones and is missing some. The repertoire includes about 67,000 clones, approximately 84% of them detected once, and approximately 2% sits in the top ten. This TCR was recovered from an adult with an advanced solid tumor such as melanoma, head and neck, liver or kidney cancer. Sequencing was performed on CD4+ or CD8+ T cells sorted from blood, taken in a trial of the OX40 agonist ivuxolimab.

The CDR3 spells CASSSGQGRQETQYF. In DNA form, the CDR3 reads TGCGCCAGCAGCTCTGGACAGGGGCGTCAAGAGACCCAGTACTTC. This chain links TRBV5-1 with TRBJ2-5; 9 bases fit TRBD1. CDR1 is SGHRS, CDR2 YFSETQ, per germline. The CDR3 consists of 15 residues. Unmatched junction bases numbered 5, after V lost 3 bases and J lost 2 bases.